Below, 21 T cell receptor beta chains from the same sample are listed, as sequenced in a study of cytomegalovirus exposure and HLA in healthy donors. The PCR ran on 60 Vbeta and 13 Jbeta primers. Assay used: immunoSEQ multiplex PCR; TCRdb lists only in-frame clones, some missing. The table has 100,000 to 150,000 clones, 70% to 80% seen once; the top ten hold about 3%. Sequenced sample: PBMCs. These receptors all come from a human donor in good health.

This clone was counted a few times. The chain uses TRBV14 and TRBJ1-6; no reliable D call. The CDR3 covers 14 residues. V lost 0 bases and J lost 6, with 6 bases in between. Germline V CDR1 and CDR2: SGHDN, FVKESK. The CDR3 DNA follows: TGTGCCAGCAGCCAAGATACGGTTAATTCACCCCTCCACTTT. It encodes CASSQDTVNSPLHF.

This chain uses TRBV7-3 with TRBJ2-3; TRBD2 matches at 11 bases. Germline loops: CDR1 SGHTA, CDR2 FQGTGA. After removal of 1 base from V and 2 bases from J, the junction contained 5 bases not matched to a gene. This CDR3 contains 17 residues. The DNA for the CDR3 is TGTGCCAGCAGCTTAATAGGGACTAGCGGTCACACAGATACGCAGTATTTT. Protein product: CASSLIGTSGHTDTQYF.

The chain combines TRBV19 with TRBJ2-3; 8 bases line up with TRBD2. Germline CDR1 LNHDA, CDR2 SQIVND (reference sequence). The CDR3 runs 15 residues. V was clipped by 9 bases and J by 1 base; unmatched bases: 9. The CDR3 DNA sequence: TGTGCCAGCCTAGGGCGAGCGGGGGGCACAGATACGCAGTATTTT. Protein: CASLGRAGGTDTQYF.

The chain recombines TRBV7-3 with TRBJ2-2; 7 nucleotides line up with TRBD2. The germline CDR1 and CDR2 sequences are SGHTA and FQGTGA. V dropped 6 bases and J dropped 4; count of bases not matched to a gene: 8. The CDR3 runs to 15 residues. CDR3 in DNA: TGTGCCAGCAGTACCGGGAGGACGAGCACCGGGGAGCTGTTTTTT. Its translation is CASSTGRTSTGELFF.

V and J are TRBV28 and TRBJ2-1; D may be TRBD1 (5 bases). With 1 base removed from V and 1 base from J, the gap between germline ends came to 14 bases. This CDR3 spans 17 amino acids. The germline V gene has CDR1 MDHEN and CDR2 SYDVKM. CDR3 coding DNA: TGTGCCAGCAGTTTATCCATCACAGACAGATCCTACAATGAGCAGTTCTTC. Amino acids: CASSLSITDRSYNEQFF.

CDR3 DNA sequence: TGTGCCAGCAGTGTGACTAGCGGGAGGTACAATGAGCAGTTCTTC. It encodes CASSVTSGRYNEQFF. This rearrangement joins TRBV2 to TRBJ2-1; 13 bases map to TRBD2. Germline lookup yields CDR1 SNHLY and CDR2 FYNNEI. After removal of 4 bases from V and 4 bases from J, the junction contained 1 base not matched to a gene. The CDR3 totals 15 residues.

The chain couples TRBV30 to TRBJ2-1; 7 bases are a match to TRBD2. CDR1 and CDR2 from the germline V gene are GTSNPN and SVGIG (reference sequence). J lost 7 bases, V lost 4 bases, and 4 bases had no gene match. CDR3 length equals 12 residues. For the CDR3, the DNA is TGTGCCTGGACCAACGGGGGGAATGAGCAGTTCTTC. This translates into CAWTNGGNEQFF.

The chain recombines TRBV9 with TRBJ1-4; TRBD1 might be the D (5 bases). The V and J ends lost 5 bases and 8 bases respectively, with 19 bases between them. This CDR3 is built from 15 residues. Germline V CDR1 and CDR2: SGDLS, YYNGEE. This chain's CDR3 is CASSSRAGVGEKLFF. The CDR3 DNA follows: TGTGCCAGCAGTTCCAGGGCTGGGGTCGGGGAAAAACTGTTTTTT.

The gene calls are TRBV27 and TRBJ1-1, with D unresolved. Trimming pared 2 bases from V and 7 bases from J, leaving 14 bases between. The CDR3 length is 14 residues. In germline, CDR1 is MNHEY, CDR2 SMNVEV (reference sequence). The CDR3: CASSLIPVGVEAFF. The CDR3 nucleotides read TGTGCCAGCAGTTTAATTCCGGTAGGAGTTGAAGCTTTCTTT.

This chain uses TRBV7-2 with TRBJ2-7; 10 bases are shared with TRBD1. V lost 8 bases and J lost 2; bases outside the gene matches: 6. CDR3 size: 14 residues. Germline V gene sequence: CDR1 SGHTA, CDR2 FQGNSA. CDR3 in amino acids: CASLSGTGAYEQYF. The DNA of the CDR3 is TGTGCCAGCCTATCCGGGACAGGGGCCTACGAGCAGTACTTC.

The chain joins TRBV2 to TRBJ2-5; weak D call: TRBD1 (6 bases). The CDR3 is made up of 16 amino acids. The V and J ends lost 1 base and 5 bases respectively, with 17 bases between them. Germline CDR1 reads SNHLY; CDR2 reads FYNNEI. CDR3 amino acids: CASSEGIVRGGETQYF. Here the CDR3 DNA reads TGTGCCAGCAGTGAAGGAATTGTGAGAGGGGGTGAGACCCAGTACTTC.

A note on this clone: Other nucleotide sequences in the sample specify the same CDR3. The J gene is TRBJ2-1, the V gene TRBV27, with 11 bases lining up with TRBD1. Trimming removed 4 bases from V and 6 bases from J; junction bases left unmatched: 5. CDR1 and CDR2 from the germline V gene are MNHEY and SMNVEV (reference sequence). The CDR3 has 15 amino acids. The CDR3 DNA reads TGTGCCAGCAGTTCGCGGGGACAGGGGGGCAATGAGCAGTTCTTC. It encodes CASSSRGQGGNEQFF.

The V gene is TRBV6-1, the J gene TRBJ2-7; D may be TRBD2 (6 bases). CDR1 and CDR2 from the germline V gene are MNHNS and SASEGT. The CDR3 has 13 amino acids. Trimming removed 8 bases at V and 3 bases at J, with 14 bases between. This chain's CDR3 is CASFGGSLYEQYF. As DNA, the CDR3 is TGTGCCAGCTTCGGAGGGAGCCTCTACGAGCAGTACTTC.

This clone turned up a few times. This rearrangement joins TRBV7-8 to TRBJ2-7; 8 bases match TRBD2. V shed 0 bases, J shed 3 bases, and the junction held 7 bases outside the gene matches. CDR1 SGHVS and CDR2 FQNEAQ come from the germline V gene. There are 16 residues in the CDR3. As DNA, the CDR3 is TGTGCCAGCAGCTTAGCGGTAGCGGGAACCTACTACGAGCAGTACTTC. This codes for CASSLAVAGTYYEQYF.

V gene TRBV4-2 combines with J gene TRBJ2-7; 10 positions agree with TRBD1. V was clipped by 4 bases and J by 4 bases; unmatched bases: 10. This CDR3 comprises 16 residues. Germline V lookup: CDR1 LGHNA, CDR2 YNFKEQ. The CDR3 DNA sequence: TGTGCCAGCAGCCTTGGGGCGGGACAGGGGATGTACGAGCAGTACTTC. This codes for CASSLGAGQGMYEQYF.

This clone was seen only a few times. The chain uses TRBV7-2 and TRBJ2-5, with 8 bases fitting TRBD2. Matching the DNA end better, TRBJ2-7 makes the J call doubtful. The length of the CDR3 is 14 residues. Germline V gene lookup returns CDR1 SGHTA and CDR2 FQGNSA. In nucleotides, the CDR3 is TGTGCCAGCAGCTTAGCCGGGGGGGACTACGAGCAGTACTTC. This gives the protein CASSLAGGDYEQYF.

The V call is TRBV4-1, the J call TRBJ2-1; 9 bases fit TRBD2. V lost 2 bases to trimming and J lost 9 bases; unmatched junction nucleotides: 11. Germline V gene data show CDR1 as MGHRA and CDR2 as YSYEKL. The length of the CDR3 is 16 residues. This CDR3 is CASSQIAGAADGEQFF. CDR3 sequence (DNA): TGCGCCAGCAGCCAAATAGCGGGAGCCGCGGACGGTGAGCAGTTCTTC.

The chain couples TRBV27 to TRBJ2-2; D may be TRBD2 (5 bases). The CDR3 is 15 amino acids. V gave up 7 bases and J gave up 6 bases, with 18 bases separating them. Germline lookup yields CDR1 MNHEY and CDR2 SMNVEV (reference sequence). CDR3 amino acids: CASTRVLGGPGELFF. In nucleotides, the CDR3 is TGTGCCAGCACCCGGGTACTTGGAGGTCCCGGGGAGCTGTTTTTT.

A few counts support this clone. The chain joins TRBV19 to TRBJ2-3, with 11 bases aligning to TRBD1. Trimming cost V 3 bases and J 6 bases; bases outside gene matches: 2. The CDR3 has 14 residues. Germline V gives CDR1 LNHDA, CDR2 SQIVND (reference sequence). The chain's CDR3 is CASSIGDRGDTQYF. Here the CDR3 DNA reads TGTGCCAGTAGTATTGGGGACAGGGGGGATACGCAGTATTTT.

The chain carries TRBV4-2 and TRBJ2-1; 12 bases agree with TRBD2. V shed 4 bases, J shed 4 bases, and the junction held 5 bases outside the gene matches. In germline, CDR1 is LGHNA, CDR2 YNFKEQ. This CDR3 has 16 residues. The CDR3 loop is CASSPWTSGEYNEQFF. The CDR3 DNA sequence: TGTGCCAGCAGCCCCTGGACTAGCGGGGAGTACAATGAGCAGTTCTTC.

The chain has TRBV30 and TRBJ2-3, with D maybe TRBD1 (5 bases). Trimming removed 0 bases from V and 0 bases from J, with 7 bases in between. CDR1 and CDR2 (germline): GTSNPN, SVGIG (reference sequence). This CDR3 region has 14 residues. CDR3 DNA: TGTGCCTGGAGTGTAGGGGCTAGCACAGATACGCAGTATTTT. Translated: CAWSVGASTDTQYF.